This T cell receptor beta chain originates from a study of blood T cell repertoires in COVID-19. The CDR3 sequence is 15 residues long. V shed 2 bases and J shed 1 base, with 9 bases lying between them. Germline loops: CDR1 KGHSY, CDR2 FQNENV. Repertoires were generated with immunoSEQ multiplex PCR, while TCRdb's copy carries only in-frame clones and drops some. The repertoire holds about 290,000 clones, 75% to 90% seen once, with 1.5% to 2% in the top ten. This clone was seen more than once but under ten times. This sequence joins TRBV16 and TRBJ1-5; D remains ambiguous. Sequencing used PBMCs or T cells enriched from blood (not recorded which). The TCR comes from a woman aged 40 to 50 who had recovered from COVID-19. In DNA form, the CDR3 reads TGTGCCAGCAGCCAAGCCGTCGGGAGCAATCAGCCCCAGCATTTT. Translation gives CASSQAVGSNQPQHF.